This entry concerns a single TCR beta chain. The record originates from a study of cytomegalovirus exposure and HLA in healthy donors. This PCR relied on a set of 60 Vbeta primers and 13 Jbeta primers. Sequencing used immunoSEQ multiplex PCR; TCRdb keeps in-frame clones, though not all of them. The table shows some 99,000 clones, with about 80% occurring only once. The sequence derives from a man aged 35-49 years in good health and CMV-seronegative. Input material: PBMCs.

The CDR3 is CASSFDGRGRYEQYF. CDR3 bases: TGTGCCAGCAGCTTCGACGGGAGGGGAAGATACGAGCAGTACTTC. The rearrangement uses TRBV5-6 and TRBJ2-7; 8 bases line up with TRBD2. Germline trimming cut 2 bases from V and 4 bases from J; bases unmatched to any gene: 8. Per germline, CDR1 SGHDT and CDR2 YYEEEE. This CDR3 spans 15 amino acids. Full variable domain (rest looked up from reference TRBV5-6 and TRBJ2-7): DAGVTQSPTHLIKTRGQQVTLRCSPKSGHDTVSWYQQALGQGPQFIFQYYEEEERQRGNFPDRFSGHQFPNYSSELNVNALLLGDSALYLCASSFDGRGRYEQYFGPGTRLTVT.